The clone carrying this T cell receptor (beta chain) occurred many times. Its matching antigen is unknown. The entry originates in a study of regulatory T cells in long-lasting Graves disease. Study-wide findings and caveats: Samples came from peripheral blood alone, without thyroid tissue.

Germline assignment: CDR1 DFQATT and CDR2 SNEGSKA (reference sequence). This CDR3 contains 12 residues. V gave up 2 bases and J gave up 5 bases, with 10 bases separating them. The time point: persistent/refractory GD, antithyroid drugs over 5 years with positive TRAb. TCR sequences were obtained from RNA taken from PBMCs. To make TCR beta libraries, researchers used iRepertoire HTBI primers and Arm-PCR of CDR3 regions. TCRdb itself ran the multiplex PCR reads through MiXCR, one entry per CDR3 protein. This table holds about 470,000 distinct CDR3 sequences, roughly 21% found once. The rearrangement uses TRBV20-1 and TRBJ2-7; a possible D gene is TRBD2 (5 bases). Here the sequenced sample was peripheral blood mononuclear cells (PBMCs), taken when the disease was refractory, from a patient treated with antithyroid drugs. The receptor was derived from a female donor with Graves disease. CDR3 residues: CSARLATHEQYF. In nucleotides, the CDR3 is TGCAGTGCTAGACTAGCAACCCACGAGCAGTACTTC.